One TCR beta chain is described in this entry. The target of this receptor is not known. Base quality data are lacking; no much larger clone is found one base away. Reading the label with the study, this specimen's time point is: baseline before first vaccination. Samples from vaccinated people were obtained from the UK trials COV001 and COV002, which included a single-blind randomized controlled phase 2/3 trial of AZD1222 (ChAdOx1 nCoV-19) in healthy adults. For TCRbeta chain sequencing, PBMC samples were collected from trial participants at day 0 and at day 28 after the second dose. The data derive from a study of T cell responses to AZD1222 COVID-19 vaccine (dated by TCRdb to the early 2020s). Some background on the complete study: AZD1222 recipients whose second dose came at about 4 weeks and those whose second dose came at about 12 weeks were combined into one group, since spike-specific TCR depth and breadth did not differ between the two schedules. TCR sequencing covered over 230 trial participants: nearly 210 given two doses of AZD1222 and 26 given two doses of MenACWY control vaccine. Trial participants were enrolled into age subgroups of 18-55, 56-69 and 70-plus years, which contained roughly 140, 27 and 60 TCR-sequenced participants, respectively. Paper-wide results and their limitations: A significant rise in spike-specific TCR breadth and depth was observed after two AZD1222 doses relative to day 0 and relative to MenACWY recipients. No day 14 peak-response samples were available, so repertoires were characterized only after the peak T cell response. Conclusions about previously exposed vaccinees are limited, since just five to seven AZD1222 recipients were seropositive for SARS-CoV-2 at baseline. The vaccine-associated CD4 TCRs covered the entire spike protein, and the dominant responses fell in regions 160-218 and 743-854. Reportedly, almost half of the unique spike-specific TCRs recognized epitopes lying outside the regions that are mutated in the B.1.351 and B.1.1.7 variants. Participants were mostly white British and included more females than males, and it was suggested by the authors that clonal diversity may have been underestimated. The 56-69-year group was small, and its depth increase did not reach significance, likely because of low power.

The germline V gene gives CDR1 as KGHSH and CDR2 as LQKENI. The V and J ends are trimmed by 3 bases and 4 bases, leaving 9 bases between them. The CDR3, from cysteine to phenylalanine, totals 13 residues. The CDR3 DNA has 39 bases and is translated from base 1. The CDR3 regions of human TCRbeta chains were analyzed by immunosequencing. In the original analysis: Repertoire TCRs were matched against a reference library of SARS-CoV-2-specific TCRs generated with the MIRA antigen-specificity platform. Breadth was defined as the fraction of unique TCRs that were SARS-CoV-2-associated, and depth was defined as the fraction of total T cells that were SARS-CoV-2-associated. Using the MIRA data, each spike-specific TCR was assigned both to the spike region to which the TCR was reactive and to a CD4 or CD8 class. Log10-transformed breadth and depth values were compared by one-way ANOVA with Sidak's multiple comparisons tests. The clones in this table, taken by TCRdb from immuneACCESS, are in-frame only. Not every clone is retained; where verified, under half of the shortfall comes from an unresolved V gene, and the cause of the rest is unknown. That table furnishes V, J and clone size, whereas the DNA furnished D and trimming. Counted in this sample were about 99,000 clones; 91% of them appeared once. Around 45% of the sample is taken by the ten largest.

This clonotype originated in an adult in good health. The specimen was peripheral blood, collected on day 0 of AZD1222 vaccination. The chain links TRBV18 with TRBJ2-5; the D gene may be TRBD1 or TRBD2, since each aligns over 5 bases. CDR3 loop: CASSPPGLETQYF. The DNA reads as follows: TGTGCCAGCTCACCGCCGGGGCTAGAGACCCAGTACTTC.